These 9 T cell receptor beta chains share one sample of origin, sequenced in a study of T cell repertoires in cytomegalovirus infection. TCRdb reanalysed the reads using MiXCR and keeps one entry per CDR3 protein. This sample has about 920,000 distinct CDR3 sequences; under 40% occur once, and the top ten carry about an eighth. The antigens for these receptors are not known. Specimen: cultured CD8+ T cells from PBMCs, collected from culture after CMV antigen stimulation. All receptors derive from a human donor in good health (CMV status not recorded). Some clones in this sample may be carry-over from other donors' samples.

Comment on this clonotype: A much bigger clone sits one base away, suggesting this may be a read error. V gene TRBV7-8 combines with J gene TRBJ2-1; the match to TRBD1 covers 11 bases. The CDR3 extends over 14 amino acids. Trimming cost V 3 bases and J 7 bases; bases outside gene matches: 2. The germline V gene encodes CDR1 SGHVS and CDR2 FQNEAQ. The CDR3 nucleotides read TGTGCCAGCAGCTTGGACAGGGGGCTGAATGAGCAGTTCTTC. This codes for CASSLDRGLNEQFF. Complete variable domain (other parts from reference TRBV7-8 and TRBJ2-1): GAGVSQSPRYKVAKRGQDVALRCDPISGHVSLFWYQQALGQGPEFLTYFQNEAQLDKSGLPSDRFFAERPEGSVSTLKIQRTQQEDSAVYLCASSLDRGLNEQFFGPGTRLTVL.

The V call is TRBV12-3 or TRBV12-4, the J call TRBJ2-1, with D possibly matching TRBD2 (5 bases). There are 12 residues in the CDR3. V was pared by 8 bases and J by 9 bases, with 14 bases between. This chain's CDR3 is CASVSGEVEQFF. CDR3 nucleotides: TGTGCCAGCGTATCCGGGGAAGTTGAGCAGTTCTTC.

With regard to this clonotype: Relative to the germline gene, one junction end is altered; a read error may explain this. This rearrangement joins TRBV4-1 to TRBJ2-3; a weak D match, TRBD2 (6 bases). This CDR3 region has 17 residues. Germline V gene lookup returns CDR1 MGHRA and CDR2 YSYEKL. CDR3 nucleotide sequence: TGCACCAGCAGCCACCGGGAGCAAAGGCGCAGGTCAGATACGCAGTATTTT. Translating gives CTSSHREQRRRSDTQYF.

This clonotype was observed a handful of times. The chain has TRBV7-6 and TRBJ1-4, with D unresolved. Germline CDR1 SGHVS, CDR2 FNYEAQ. V was pared by 6 bases and J by 6 bases, with 20 bases between. The CDR3 length is 16 residues. CDR3 in amino acids: CASRIGPTGGDEKLFF. CDR3 in DNA: TGTGCCAGCAGAATAGGGCCAACGGGCGGCGATGAAAAACTGTTTTTT.

The chain carries TRBV20-1 and TRBJ1-1; TRBD1 aligns across 8 bases. The J segment lost 1 base and the V segment lost 0 bases, leaving 13 bases of the junction unmatched. The germline V gene has CDR1 DFQATT and CDR2 SNEGSKA (reference sequence). This CDR3 is built from 18 residues. DNA of the CDR3: TGCAGTGCTAGAGATCGGTTCAGGACAGGGCGGGAGAACACTGAAGCTTTCTTT. Translation gives CSARDRFRTGRENTEAFF.

J is TRBJ2-5 and V is TRBV12-3 or TRBV12-4; D not certain. The CDR3 contains 14 residues. V dropped 6 bases and J dropped 2 bases, with 13 bases sitting between them. The CDR3 is CASRLEGWQETQYF. CDR3 in DNA: TGTGCCAGCAGACTTGAAGGCTGGCAAGAGACCCAGTACTTC.

About this clonotype: One end of the junction is discordant with germline, which a read error may explain. This sequence joins TRBV6-6 and TRBJ2-1; 9 nucleotides match TRBD2. This CDR3 spans 14 amino acids. Germline assignment: CDR1 MNHNY and CDR2 SVGAGI (reference sequence). CDR3 DNA: TGTGCCTGCAGTACGCGGGGGGGTTACAATGAGCAGTTCTTC. Translation: CACSTRGGYNEQFF.

The chain employs TRBV29-1 and TRBJ1-1; 8 bases are a match to TRBD1. Germline V gives CDR1 SQVTM, CDR2 ANQGSEA. This CDR3 spans 12 amino acids. V lost 4 bases, J lost 5 bases, and 3 bases stayed unmatched. The CDR3 spells CSVGRGHTEAFF. The CDR3 DNA is TGCAGCGTTGGCAGGGGGCATACTGAAGCTTTCTTT.

The V gene is TRBV27, the J gene TRBJ2-2, with a tentative D call TRBD1 (5 bases). The CDR3 length is 14 residues. Trimming stripped 2 bases from V and 6 bases from J, with 10 bases between. CDR1 MNHEY and CDR2 SMNVEV come from the germline V gene (reference sequence). The CDR3, as DNA: TGTGCCAGCAGTTTACCAGGGCGGTCCGGGGAGCTGTTTTTT. The encoded protein is CASSLPGRSGELFF.